This entry features one T cell receptor (beta chain) sequence. The entry originates in a study of blood T cell repertoires in COVID-19. On the study more broadly: T cells, B-cell-depleted T cells, or PBMCs provided the cDNA or gDNA that served as material.

In the authors' workflow: Amplifying reference gene primers gave estimates of nucleated cell counts. Sequenced by immunoSEQ multiplex PCR; TCRdb stores in-frame clones only, minus some. For V, J and clone size, that table is used; D and trimming come from the DNA. The repertoire holds over 200,000 clones, with about 85% as singletons. The receptor was derived from an elderly woman with active or convalescent COVID-19. The sample consisted of peripheral blood.

CDR3 region: CASSLVGRRPLSSYNEQFF. As DNA, the CDR3 is TGTGCCAGCAGCTTGGTTGGGAGGCGTCCATTAAGCTCCTACAATGAGCAGTTCTTC. V gene TRBV5-6 combines with J gene TRBJ2-1; D may be TRBD2 (6 bases). The V end lost 0 bases, the J end lost 0 bases, and 19 bases lay between the germline ends. This CDR3 comprises 19 residues. The V gene's germline CDR1 is SGHDT and CDR2 YYEEEE.